Presented here are 2 T cell receptor beta chains from one specimen sequenced in a study of blood T cells in healthy people across ages. Together with a sample-barcoded 5' primer, a J-beta primer mix was included in a second PCR lasting about 6 to 11 cycles. One entry per CDR3 protein results from TCRdb running MiXCR on the 5' RACE reads. This table has hundreds of thousands of distinct CDR3 sequences, 20% to 30% appearing once. These data were likewise used in another study, on T cells of mothers and their children.

Sequencing was done on a sample of blood. The receptors shown here come from a boy younger than 18 in good health.

V gene TRBV12-3 or TRBV12-4 combines with J gene TRBJ2-1, with D possibly TRBD2 on 6 matching bases. The CDR3 contains 15 residues. Trimming removed 7 bases at V and 6 bases at J, with 19 bases between. The chain's CDR3 is CASTGVRGVGNEQFF. CDR3 sequence (DNA): TGTGCCAGCACCGGGGTGCGGGGTGTCGGCAATGAGCAGTTCTTC.

This clonotype has only a few counts. The chain uses TRBV12-3 or TRBV12-4 and TRBJ1-2; 7 bases are shared with TRBD1. The J segment lost 5 bases and the V segment lost 6 bases, leaving 12 bases of the junction unmatched. This CDR3 is 15 amino acids long. The CDR3 loop is CASSYSAGQPYGYTF. DNA for the CDR3: TGTGCCAGCAGCTACTCGGCGGGACAGCCTTATGGCTACACCTTC.